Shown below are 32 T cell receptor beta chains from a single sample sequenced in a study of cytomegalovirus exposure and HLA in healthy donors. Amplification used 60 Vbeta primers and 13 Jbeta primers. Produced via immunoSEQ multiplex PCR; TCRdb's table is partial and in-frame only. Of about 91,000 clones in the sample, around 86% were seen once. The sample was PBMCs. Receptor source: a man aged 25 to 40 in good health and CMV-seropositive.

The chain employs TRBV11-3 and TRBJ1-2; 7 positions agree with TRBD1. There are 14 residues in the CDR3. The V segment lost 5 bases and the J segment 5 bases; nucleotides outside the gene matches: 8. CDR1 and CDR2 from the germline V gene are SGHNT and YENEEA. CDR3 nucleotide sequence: TGTGCCAGCAGCCCAGACAGGGTGGTATATGGCTACACCTTC. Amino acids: CASSPDRVVYGYTF. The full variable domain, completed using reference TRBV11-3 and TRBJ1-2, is EAGVVQSPRYKIIEKKQPVAFWCNPISGHNTLYWYLQNLGQGPELLIRYENEEAVDDSQLPKDRFSAERLKGVDSTLKIQPAELGDSAVYLCASSPDRVVYGYTFGSGTRLTVV.

The CDR3 DNA reads TGTGCCAGCGGGACACTCCTGGGTGAGCAGTACTTC. Translation: CASGTLLGEQYF. The chain links TRBV6-5 to TRBJ2-5, with a weak D call TRBD1 (6 bases). Germline V gives CDR1 MNHEY, CDR2 SVGAGI. This CDR3 comprises 12 residues. Deletions cut 8 bases from V and 11 bases from J, with 18 bases between.

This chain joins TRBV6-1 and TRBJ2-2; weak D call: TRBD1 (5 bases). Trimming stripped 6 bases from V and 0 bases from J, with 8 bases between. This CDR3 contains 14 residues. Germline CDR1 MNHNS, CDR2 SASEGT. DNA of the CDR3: TGTGCCAGCAGAACAGGCCCGAACACCGGGGAGCTGTTTTTT. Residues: CASRTGPNTGELFF.

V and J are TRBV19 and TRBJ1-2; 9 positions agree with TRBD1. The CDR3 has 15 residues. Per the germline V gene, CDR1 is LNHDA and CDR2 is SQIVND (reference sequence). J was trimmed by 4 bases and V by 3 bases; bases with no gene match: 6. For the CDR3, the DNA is TGTGCCAGTAGTATGGAACAGGGGGCTATCTATGGCTACACCTTC. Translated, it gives CASSMEQGAIYGYTF. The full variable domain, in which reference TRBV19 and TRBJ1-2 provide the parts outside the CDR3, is DGGITQSPKYLFRKEGQNVTLSCEQNLNHDAMYWYRQDPGQGLRLIYYSQIVNDFQKGDIAEGYSVSREKKESFPLTVTSAQKNPTAFYLCASSMEQGAIYGYTFGSGTRLTVV.

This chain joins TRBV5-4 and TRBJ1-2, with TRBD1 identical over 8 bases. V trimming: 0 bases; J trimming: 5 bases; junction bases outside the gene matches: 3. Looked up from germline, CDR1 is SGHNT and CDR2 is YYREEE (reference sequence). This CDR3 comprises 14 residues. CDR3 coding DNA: TGTGCCAGCAGCTTGGGGACAGGGTTTTATGGCTACACCTTC. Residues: CASSLGTGFYGYTF.

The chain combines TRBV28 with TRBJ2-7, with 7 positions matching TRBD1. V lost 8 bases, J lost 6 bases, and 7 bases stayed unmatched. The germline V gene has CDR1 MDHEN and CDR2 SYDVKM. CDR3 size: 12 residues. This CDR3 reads CASGYRGGEQYF. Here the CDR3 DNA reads TGTGCCAGCGGGTACAGGGGCGGCGAGCAGTACTTC. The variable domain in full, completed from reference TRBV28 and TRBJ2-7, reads DVKVTQSSRYLVKRTGEKVFLECVQDMDHENMFWYRQDPGLGLRLIYFSYDVKMKEKGDIPEGYSVSREKKERFSLILESASTNQTSMYLCASGYRGGEQYFGPGTRLTVT.

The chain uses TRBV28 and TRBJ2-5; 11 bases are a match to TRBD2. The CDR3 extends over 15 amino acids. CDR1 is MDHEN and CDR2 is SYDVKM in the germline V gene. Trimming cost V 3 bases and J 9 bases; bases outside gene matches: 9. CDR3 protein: CASSFGTSGMASQYF. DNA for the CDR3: TGTGCCAGCAGTTTCGGGACTAGCGGCATGGCGTCCCAGTACTTC.

This chain's CDR3 is CASSLFFGTTTGETQYF. The CDR3 coding sequence is TGCGCCAGCAGCCTCTTTTTTGGGACTACAACCGGAGAGACCCAGTACTTC. The chain links TRBV4-1 to TRBJ2-5, with 7 nucleotides matching TRBD2. V dropped 4 bases and J dropped 4; count of bases not matched to a gene: 15. The CDR3 covers 17 residues. Germline V gene data show CDR1 as MGHRA and CDR2 as YSYEKL.

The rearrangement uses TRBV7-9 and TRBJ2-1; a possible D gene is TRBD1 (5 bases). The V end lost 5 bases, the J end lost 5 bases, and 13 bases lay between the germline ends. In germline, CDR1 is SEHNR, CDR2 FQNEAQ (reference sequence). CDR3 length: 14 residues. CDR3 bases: TGTGCCAGCAGCCGACGGTCAGGGAACAATGAGCAGTTCTTC. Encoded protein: CASSRRSGNNEQFF.

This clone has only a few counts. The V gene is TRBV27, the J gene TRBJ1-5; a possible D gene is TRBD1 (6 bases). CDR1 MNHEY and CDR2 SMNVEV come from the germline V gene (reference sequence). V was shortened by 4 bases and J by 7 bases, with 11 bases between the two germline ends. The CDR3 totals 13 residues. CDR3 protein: CASSSQGRQPQHF. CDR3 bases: TGTGCCAGCAGTTCACAGGGTCGGCAGCCCCAGCATTTT.

CDR3 coding DNA: TGTGCCAGCAGCTTAGGGACAGGTTATGGCTACACCTTC. Translation: CASSLGTGYGYTF. The chain recombines TRBV7-9 with TRBJ1-2; TRBD1 matches at 7 bases. Unmatched junction bases numbered 1, after V lost 1 base and J lost 5 bases. CDR1 and CDR2 (germline): SEHNR, FQNEAQ (reference sequence). This CDR3 comprises 13 residues.

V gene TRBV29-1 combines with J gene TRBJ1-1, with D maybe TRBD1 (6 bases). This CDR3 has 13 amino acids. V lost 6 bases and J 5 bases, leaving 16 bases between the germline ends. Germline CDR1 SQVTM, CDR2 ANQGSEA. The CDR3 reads CSVPLQGRTEAFF. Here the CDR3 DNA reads TGCAGCGTCCCACTACAGGGTCGTACTGAAGCTTTCTTT.

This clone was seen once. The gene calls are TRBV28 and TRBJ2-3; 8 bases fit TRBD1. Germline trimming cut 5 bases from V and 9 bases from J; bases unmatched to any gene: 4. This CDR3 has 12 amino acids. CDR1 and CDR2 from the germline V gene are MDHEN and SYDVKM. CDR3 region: CASSLTGETQYF. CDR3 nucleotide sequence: TGTGCCAGCAGTCTGACAGGGGAGACGCAGTATTTT. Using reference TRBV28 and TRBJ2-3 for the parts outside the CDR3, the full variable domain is DVKVTQSSRYLVKRTGEKVFLECVQDMDHENMFWYRQDPGLGLRLIYFSYDVKMKEKGDIPEGYSVSREKKERFSLILESASTNQTSMYLCASSLTGETQYFGPGTRLTVL.

The DNA of the CDR3 is TGTGCCAGCAGCAAACCCGGGAGCACAGATACGCAGTATTTT. Its protein is CASSKPGSTDTQYF. The chain joins TRBV7-3 to TRBJ2-3; D not certain. Germline V gives CDR1 SGHTA, CDR2 FQGTGA. The length of the CDR3 is 14 residues. V shed 5 bases and J shed 0 bases, with 9 bases lying between them.

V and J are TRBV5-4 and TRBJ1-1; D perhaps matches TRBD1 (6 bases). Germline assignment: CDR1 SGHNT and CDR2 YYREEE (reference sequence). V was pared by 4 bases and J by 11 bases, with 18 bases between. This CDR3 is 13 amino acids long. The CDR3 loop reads CASSPGQLERAFF. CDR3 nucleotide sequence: TGTGCCAGCAGCCCCGGACAGTTAGAAAGGGCTTTCTTT.

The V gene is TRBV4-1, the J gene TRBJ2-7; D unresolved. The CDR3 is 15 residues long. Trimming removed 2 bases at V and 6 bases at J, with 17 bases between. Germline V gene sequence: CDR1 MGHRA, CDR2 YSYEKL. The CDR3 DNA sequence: TGCGCCAGCAGCCAAACTTTCAGAGAAAGAGGCGAGCAGTACTTC. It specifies CASSQTFRERGEQYF.

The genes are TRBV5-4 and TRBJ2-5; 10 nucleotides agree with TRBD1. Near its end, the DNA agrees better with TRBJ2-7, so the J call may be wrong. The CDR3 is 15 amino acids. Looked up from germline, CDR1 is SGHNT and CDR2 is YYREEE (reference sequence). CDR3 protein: CASSTGTGASYEQYF. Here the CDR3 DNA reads TGTGCCAGCAGCACCGGGACAGGGGCATCCTACGAGCAGTACTTC.

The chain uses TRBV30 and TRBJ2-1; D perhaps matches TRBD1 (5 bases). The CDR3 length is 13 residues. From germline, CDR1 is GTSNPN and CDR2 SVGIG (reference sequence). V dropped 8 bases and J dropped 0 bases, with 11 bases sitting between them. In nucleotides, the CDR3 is TGTGCCGCGGACATTAACTCCTACAATGAGCAGTTCTTC. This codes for CAADINSYNEQFF.

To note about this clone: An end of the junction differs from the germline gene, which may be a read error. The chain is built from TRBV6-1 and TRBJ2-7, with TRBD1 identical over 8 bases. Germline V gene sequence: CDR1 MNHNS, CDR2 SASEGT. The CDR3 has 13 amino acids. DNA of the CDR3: TGTGCCAGCACGGGGACAGGAACCTACGGGCAGTACTTC. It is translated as CASTGTGTYGQYF.

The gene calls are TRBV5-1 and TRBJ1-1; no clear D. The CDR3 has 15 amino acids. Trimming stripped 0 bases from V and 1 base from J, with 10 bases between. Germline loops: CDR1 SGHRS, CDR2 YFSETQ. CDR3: CASSLEQGRNTEAFF. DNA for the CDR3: TGCGCCAGCAGCTTGGAGCAAGGGAGGAACACTGAAGCTTTCTTT.

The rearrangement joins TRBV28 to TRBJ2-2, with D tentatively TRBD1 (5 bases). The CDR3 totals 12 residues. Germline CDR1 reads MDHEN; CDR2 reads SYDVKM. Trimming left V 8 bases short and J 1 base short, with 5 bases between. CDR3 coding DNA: TGTGCCAGCGACAGGAACACCGGGGAGCTGTTTTTT. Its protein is CASDRNTGELFF.

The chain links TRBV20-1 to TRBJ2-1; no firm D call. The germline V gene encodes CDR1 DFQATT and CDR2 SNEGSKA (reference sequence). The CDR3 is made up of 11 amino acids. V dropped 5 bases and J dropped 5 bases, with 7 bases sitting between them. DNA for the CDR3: TGCAGTGCTGGGCAGAACAATGAGCAGTTCTTC. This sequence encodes CSAGQNNEQFF.

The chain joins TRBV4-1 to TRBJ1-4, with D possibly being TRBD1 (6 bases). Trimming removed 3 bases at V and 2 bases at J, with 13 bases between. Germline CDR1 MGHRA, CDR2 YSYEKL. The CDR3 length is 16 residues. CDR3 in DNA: TGCGCCAGCAGCCACCCTACAGGGTCTACTAATGAAAAACTGTTTTTT. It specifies CASSHPTGSTNEKLFF.

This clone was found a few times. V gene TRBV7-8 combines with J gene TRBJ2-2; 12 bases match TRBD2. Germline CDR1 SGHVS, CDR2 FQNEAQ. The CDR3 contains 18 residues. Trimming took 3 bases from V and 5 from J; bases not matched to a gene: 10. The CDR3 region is CASSFVRLGLAGTGELFF. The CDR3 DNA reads TGTGCCAGCAGCTTTGTACGCCTTGGACTAGCGGGAACCGGGGAGCTGTTTTTT. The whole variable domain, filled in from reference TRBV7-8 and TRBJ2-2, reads GAGVSQSPRYKVAKRGQDVALRCDPISGHVSLFWYQQALGQGPEFLTYFQNEAQLDKSGLPSDRFFAERPEGSVSTLKIQRTQQEDSAVYLCASSFVRLGLAGTGELFFGEGSRLTVL.

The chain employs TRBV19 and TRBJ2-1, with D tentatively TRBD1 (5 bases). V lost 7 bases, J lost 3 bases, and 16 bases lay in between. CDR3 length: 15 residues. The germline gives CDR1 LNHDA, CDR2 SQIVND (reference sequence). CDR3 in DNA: TGTGCCAGTACCGCACAGGCGGCAGGCTACAATGAGCAGTTCTTC. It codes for CASTAQAAGYNEQFF.

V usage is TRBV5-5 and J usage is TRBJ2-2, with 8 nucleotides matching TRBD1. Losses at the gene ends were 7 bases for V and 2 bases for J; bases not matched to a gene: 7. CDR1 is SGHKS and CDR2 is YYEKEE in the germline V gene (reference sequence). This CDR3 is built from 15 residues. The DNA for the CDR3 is TGTGCCAGCCAGGGACAGGCACCTAACACCGGGGAGCTGTTTTTT. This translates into CASQGQAPNTGELFF.

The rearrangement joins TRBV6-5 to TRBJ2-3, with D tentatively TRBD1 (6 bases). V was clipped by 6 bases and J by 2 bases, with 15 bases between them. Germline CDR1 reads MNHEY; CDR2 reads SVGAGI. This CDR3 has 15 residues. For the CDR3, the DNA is TGTGCCAGCAGATATCAGGGGTCCCTCACAGATACGCAGTATTTT. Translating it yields CASRYQGSLTDTQYF.

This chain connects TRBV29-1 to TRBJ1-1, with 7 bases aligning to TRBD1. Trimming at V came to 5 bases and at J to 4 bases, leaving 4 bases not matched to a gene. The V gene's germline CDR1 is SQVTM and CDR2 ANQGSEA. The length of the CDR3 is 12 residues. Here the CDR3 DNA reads TGCAGCGTTCTACGACAGGGCACTGAAGCTTTCTTT. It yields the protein CSVLRQGTEAFF.

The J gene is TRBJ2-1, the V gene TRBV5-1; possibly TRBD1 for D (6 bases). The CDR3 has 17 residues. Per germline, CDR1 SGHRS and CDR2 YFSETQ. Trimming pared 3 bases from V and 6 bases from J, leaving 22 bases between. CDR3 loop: CASSSLSLTTGTNEQFF. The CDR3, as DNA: TGCGCCAGCAGCTCTTTATCCCTTACGACAGGTACCAATGAGCAGTTCTTC.

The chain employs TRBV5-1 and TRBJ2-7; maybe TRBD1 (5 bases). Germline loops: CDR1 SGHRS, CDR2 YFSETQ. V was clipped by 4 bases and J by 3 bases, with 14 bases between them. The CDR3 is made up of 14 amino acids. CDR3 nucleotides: TGCGCCAGCAGCGTATTACCCGACAGCTACGAGCAGTACTTC. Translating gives CASSVLPDSYEQYF.

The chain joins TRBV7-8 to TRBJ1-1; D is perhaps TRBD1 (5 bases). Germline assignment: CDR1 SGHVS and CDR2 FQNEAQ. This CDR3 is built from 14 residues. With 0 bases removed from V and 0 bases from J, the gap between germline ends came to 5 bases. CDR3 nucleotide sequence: TGTGCCAGCAGCTTAGCGGACATGAACACTGAAGCTTTCTTT. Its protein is CASSLADMNTEAFF.

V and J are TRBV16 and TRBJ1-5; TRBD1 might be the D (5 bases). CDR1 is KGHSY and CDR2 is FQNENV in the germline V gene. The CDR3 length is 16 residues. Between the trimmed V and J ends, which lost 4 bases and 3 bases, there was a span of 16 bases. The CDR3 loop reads CASSPHAGLYNQPQHF. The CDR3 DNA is TGTGCCAGCAGCCCCCACGCAGGGCTTTACAATCAGCCCCAGCATTTT.